This T cell receptor beta chain was found in a study of cytomegalovirus exposure and HLA in healthy donors. A note on this clone: The antigen remains unidentified.

13 Jbeta primers and 60 Vbeta primers were used for the PCR. Repertoires were generated with immunoSEQ multiplex PCR, while TCRdb's copy carries only in-frame clones and drops some. The sample shows about 71,000 clones, roughly 67% of them seen only once. Study-level results: The availability of immune exposure information extended only to CMV serostatus. Most TCR sequences proved rare, with some public TCRs found in many donors.

The receptor's source is a man between 35 and 55 years old in good health and CMV-seropositive. The material sequenced was PBMCs.

The CDR3 sequence is CASSLEVGAAEAFF. CDR3 sequence (DNA): TGTGCCAGCAGCTTGGAGGTGGGGGCTGCCGAAGCTTTCTTT. The chain employs TRBV5-4 and TRBJ1-1; TRBD1 might be the D (6 bases). The CDR3 is 14 residues long. The ends were cut back, 0 bases at V and 8 bases at J, with 14 bases in the middle. Germline lookup yields CDR1 SGHNT and CDR2 YYREEE (reference sequence).